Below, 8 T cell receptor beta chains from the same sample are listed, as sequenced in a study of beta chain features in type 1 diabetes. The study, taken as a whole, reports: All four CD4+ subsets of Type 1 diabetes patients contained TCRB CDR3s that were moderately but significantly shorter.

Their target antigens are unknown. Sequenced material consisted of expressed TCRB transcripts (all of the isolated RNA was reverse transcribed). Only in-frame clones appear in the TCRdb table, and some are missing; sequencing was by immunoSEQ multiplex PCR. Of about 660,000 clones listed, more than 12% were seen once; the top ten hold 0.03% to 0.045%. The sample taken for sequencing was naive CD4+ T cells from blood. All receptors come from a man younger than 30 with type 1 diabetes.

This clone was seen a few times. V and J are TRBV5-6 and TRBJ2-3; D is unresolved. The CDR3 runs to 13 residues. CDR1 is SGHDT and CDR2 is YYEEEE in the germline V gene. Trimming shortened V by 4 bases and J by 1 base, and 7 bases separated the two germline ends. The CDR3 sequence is CASSTGGTDTQYF. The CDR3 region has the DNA TGTGCCAGCAGCACGGGTGGCACAGATACGCAGTATTTT.

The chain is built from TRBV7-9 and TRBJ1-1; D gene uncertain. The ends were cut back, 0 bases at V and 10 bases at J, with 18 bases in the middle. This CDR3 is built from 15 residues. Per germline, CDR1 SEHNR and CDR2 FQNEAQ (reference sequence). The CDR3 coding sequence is TGTGCCAGCAGCTTAGCTAGGTCGAGCCCCGACGGAGCTTTCTTT. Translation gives CASSLARSSPDGAFF. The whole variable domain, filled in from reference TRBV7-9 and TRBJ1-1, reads DTGVSQNPRHKITKRGQNVTFRCDPISEHNRLYWYRQTLGQGPEFLTYFQNEAQLEKSRLLSDRFSAERPKGSFSTLEIQRTEQGDSAMYLCASSLARSSPDGAFFGQGTRLTVV.

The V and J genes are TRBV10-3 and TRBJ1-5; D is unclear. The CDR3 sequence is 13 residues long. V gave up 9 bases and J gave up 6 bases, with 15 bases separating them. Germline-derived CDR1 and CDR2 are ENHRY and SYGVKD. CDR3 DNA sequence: TGTGCCATAAAGGACGGTGTTGGTCAGCCCCAGCATTTT. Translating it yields CAIKDGVGQPQHF.

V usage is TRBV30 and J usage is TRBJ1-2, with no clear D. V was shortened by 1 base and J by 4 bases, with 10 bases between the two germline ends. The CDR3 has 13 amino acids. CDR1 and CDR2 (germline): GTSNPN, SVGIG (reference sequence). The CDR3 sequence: CAWSGTVPYGYTF. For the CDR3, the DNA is TGTGCCTGGAGTGGGACGGTTCCCTATGGCTACACCTTC.

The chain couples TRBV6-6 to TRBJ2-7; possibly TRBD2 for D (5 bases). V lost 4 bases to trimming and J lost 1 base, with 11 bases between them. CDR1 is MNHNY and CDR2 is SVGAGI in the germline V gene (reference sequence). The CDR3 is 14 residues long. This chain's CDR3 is CASSLSGRSYEQYF. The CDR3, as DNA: TGTGCCAGCAGTTTGAGCGGCAGGTCCTACGAGCAGTACTTC.

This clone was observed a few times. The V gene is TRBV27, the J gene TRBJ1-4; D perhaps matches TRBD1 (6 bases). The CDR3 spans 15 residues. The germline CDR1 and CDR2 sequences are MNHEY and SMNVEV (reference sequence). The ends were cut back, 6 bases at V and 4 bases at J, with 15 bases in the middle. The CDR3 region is CASSFRGSFNEKLFF. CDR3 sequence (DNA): TGTGCCAGCAGCTTCAGGGGCTCTTTTAATGAAAAACTGTTTTTT.

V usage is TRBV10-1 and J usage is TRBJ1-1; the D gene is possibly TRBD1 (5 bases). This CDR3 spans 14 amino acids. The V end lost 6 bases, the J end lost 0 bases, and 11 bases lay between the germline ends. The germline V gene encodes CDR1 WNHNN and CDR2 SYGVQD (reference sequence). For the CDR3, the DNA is TGCGCCAGCAGCCTGGACACTTTGAACACTGAAGCTTTCTTT. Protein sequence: CASSLDTLNTEAFF.

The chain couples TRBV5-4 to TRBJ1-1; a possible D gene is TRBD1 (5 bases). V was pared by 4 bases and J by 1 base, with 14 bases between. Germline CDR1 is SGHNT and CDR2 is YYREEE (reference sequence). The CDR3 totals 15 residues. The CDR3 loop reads CASSVGLFKNTEAFF. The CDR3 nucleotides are TGTGCCAGCAGCGTGGGACTGTTCAAGAACACTGAAGCTTTCTTT.